This entry describes one T cell receptor (beta chain). This clonotype appeared a few times. What this receptor recognizes is not known. Base qualities are missing; no much larger clone stands one base away. The data are from a study of response to subunit inactivated influenza vaccine (dated by TCRdb to 2016 to 2019). General notes on the study: Deep quantitative T cell receptor repertoire profiling was used in the study to track responses to a trivalent subunit inactivated influenza vaccine. What the work shows at the level of the full study, not this receptor alone: According to the authors, only a limited number of new T cells may be recruited by each seasonal influenza vaccination.

The library was prepared using RT-PCR. TCRdb shows the sequencer as Illumina HiSeq 2500. TCRdb took the public reads, trimmed them with fastp at Q25, ran MiXCR for clone calling and kept in-frame beta chains. Rows matching on CDR3 protein sequence are summarized as one entry with the most common DNA and genes. The sample table holds hundreds of thousands of distinct CDR3 sequences, of which approximately 15% were seen once. Less than 7% of the sample goes to the ten largest clones. The origin of this receptor is a man aged 45-60 years who received an inactivated influenza vaccine. Donor details come from another sample of the same person, matched by shared clones. The sample in question was PBMCs from blood, obtained about 14 days before vaccination.

The base sequence is TGTGCCAGCAGTTTAGGAGTGGGTCTGCCCTCCTACGAGCAGTACTTC. Its amino acids are CASSLGVGLPSYEQYF. The chain employs TRBV27 and TRBJ2-7, with the D gene not confidently named. A distance of 14 bases separates the germline ends of V and J, which lose 2 bases and 0 bases respectively. From the cysteine up to the phenylalanine, the CDR3 has a length of 16 residues. Only CDR3 DNA is held: 48 bases, read in frame from base 1. CDR1 is given as MNHEY and CDR2 as SMNVEV, both from the germline V gene (reference sequence).